This TCR beta chain is from a study of T cell responses to AZD1222 COVID-19 vaccine. Study-wide points: Repertoire sampling occurred only after the peak T cell response.

As concerns this clone: What it recognizes is unknown.

The table came from immunoSEQ multiplex PCR; TCRdb's copy has only in-frame clones and leaves some out. The sample consists of approximately 130,000 clones, more than 85% of them appearing once. J lost 4 bases, V lost 0 bases, and 15 bases had no gene match. Germline V CDR1 and CDR2: SGHRS, YFSETQ. The CDR3 runs 18 residues. This TCR came from an adult in good health. This specimen consisted of peripheral blood, obtained on day 0 of MenACWY control vaccination. This chain links TRBV5-1 with TRBJ1-2, with 7 nucleotides matching TRBD1. In DNA, the CDR3 is TGCGCCAGCAGCTTGGGCGGGACAGACATGCAAGGGGCCTATGGCTACACCTTC. Translation: CASSLGGTDMQGAYGYTF.